The T cell receptor (beta chain) described here comes from a study of T cell repertoires in cytomegalovirus infection. Study details: HLA-C-restricted CMV epitopes, recently identified, and well-studied HLA-B-restricted ones were used by the study. Regarding the study as a whole: Clonotypes of TCR beta that were HLA-C-restricted and CMV-specific dominated the ex vivo response. Carriers of CMV plus the relevant HLA were identified by cumulative public TCR beta family frequency.

The germline CDR1 and CDR2 sequences are MNHEY and SVGEGT. Deletions cut 6 bases from V and 2 bases from J, with 11 bases between. CDR3 length: 14 amino acids. Remarks on this clonotype: Its antigen is still unknown.

From the reads, TCRdb called clonotypes with MiXCR, one entry per CDR3 protein. This table holds 570,000 or so distinct CDR3 sequences, about 39% found once. Sample: cultured PBMCs, taken from culture after CMV antigen stimulation. This rearrangement joins TRBV6-2 or TRBV6-3 to TRBJ1-5, with no clear D. This clonotype was sampled from a human donor in good health (CMV status not recorded). Some clones in this sample may be carry-over from other donors' samples. CDR3 nucleotides: TGTGCCAGCAGCAAACATGGGGGCAATCAGCCCCAGCATTTT. It translates to CASSKHGGNQPQHF.